A single sample is the source of the 20 T cell receptor beta chains below, sequenced in a study of blood T cell repertoires in COVID-19. Sequencing used immunoSEQ multiplex PCR; TCRdb keeps in-frame clones, though not all of them. The repertoire includes a few hundred thousand clones, around 86% of them detected once, and 1% sits in the top ten. Input material: peripheral blood. The receptor set was obtained from a middle-aged man with active or convalescent COVID-19.

The chain couples TRBV24-1 to TRBJ1-1; D gene uncertain. Germline lookup yields CDR1 KGHDR and CDR2 SFDVKD. This CDR3 has 12 residues. Trimming pared 9 bases from V and 4 bases from J, leaving 11 bases between. CDR3 region: CATLGDGTEAFF. DNA for the CDR3: TGTGCCACCCTCGGAGACGGCACTGAAGCTTTCTTT.

The CDR3 here is CASSEWEEGSPLHF. The CDR3 DNA is TGTGCCAGCAGTGAATGGGAAGAGGGATCACCCCTCCACTTT. The chain employs TRBV25-1 and TRBJ1-6; D is uncertain. Trimming cost V 1 base and J 10 bases, with 11 bases left between them. This CDR3 spans 14 amino acids. The germline V gene has CDR1 MGHDK and CDR2 SYGVNS. Full variable domain (remainder filled in from reference TRBV25-1 and TRBJ1-6): EADIYQTPRYLVIGTGKKITLECSQTMGHDKMYWYQQDPGMELHLIHYSYGVNSTEKGDLSSESTVSRIRTEHFPLTLESARPSHTSQYLCASSEWEEGSPLHFGNGTRLTVT.

The chain couples TRBV10-3 to TRBJ2-3; perhaps TRBD2 as D (6 bases). CDR3 length equals 13 residues. V shed 9 bases and J shed 1 base, with 11 bases lying between them. CDR1 and CDR2 (germline): ENHRY, SYGVKD. The CDR3 nucleotides are TGTGCCATGGGAGGACTCCGCACAGATACGCAGTATTTT. It translates to CAMGGLRTDTQYF.

The rearrangement joins TRBV5-6 to TRBJ2-1; 13 bases are shared with TRBD2. The CDR3 loop spans 17 amino acids. CDR1 SGHDT and CDR2 YYEEEE come from the germline V gene. V shed 0 bases, J shed 7 bases, and the junction held 7 bases outside the gene matches. The CDR3 spells CASSLDRGTSGTNEQFF. In DNA form, the CDR3 reads TGTGCCAGCAGCTTGGACAGGGGGACTAGCGGGACTAATGAGCAGTTCTTC.

V is TRBV30 and J is TRBJ2-7; D not resolved. The CDR3 contains 18 residues. The ends were cut back, 1 base at V and 1 base at J, with 23 bases in the middle. Germline V CDR1 and CDR2: GTSNPN, SVGIG (reference sequence). In DNA form, the CDR3 reads TGTGCCTGGAGTGCACCATTCGGCCGGGTCTCCCGGTCCTACGAGCAGTACTTC. This translates into CAWSAPFGRVSRSYEQYF.

In this sample, this clone turned up once. The J gene is TRBJ2-2, the V gene TRBV5-4; possible D gene TRBD2, 6 bases. Deletions cut 4 bases from V and 5 bases from J, with 18 bases between. Germline V lookup: CDR1 SGHNT, CDR2 YYREEE (reference sequence). This CDR3 is 16 amino acids long. The CDR3 nucleotides are TGTGCCAGCAGCCCCATAGCGGAGGGGAGGACCGGGGAGCTGTTTTTT. This gives the protein CASSPIAEGRTGELFF.

V gene TRBV24-1 combines with J gene TRBJ1-5, with D possibly being TRBD1 (5 bases). Trimming stripped 2 bases from V and 3 bases from J, with 16 bases between. The CDR3 runs to 17 residues. Germline V lookup: CDR1 KGHDR, CDR2 SFDVKD. CDR3 nucleotide sequence: TGTGCCACCAGTGATTCCCGGACACCGACATACAATCAGCCCCAGCATTTT. It specifies CATSDSRTPTYNQPQHF.

The chain uses TRBV13 and TRBJ2-7; maybe TRBD1 (6 bases). This CDR3 comprises 11 residues. Trimming shortened V by 4 bases and J by 9 bases, and 10 bases separated the two germline ends. Per germline, CDR1 PRHDT and CDR2 FYEKMQ (reference sequence). The CDR3 DNA follows: TGTGCCAGCAGCTCCACAGGGTCGCAGTACTTC. Translating it yields CASSSTGSQYF.

This clone was seen only once. This rearrangement joins TRBV19 to TRBJ2-7; D unclear. Trimming removed 5 bases from V and 2 bases from J, with 16 bases in between. CDR3 length: 15 residues. The germline V gene has CDR1 LNHDA and CDR2 SQIVND (reference sequence). The CDR3, as DNA: TGTGCCAGTAGTTCCCATAACATAGGAGCCTACGAGCAGTACTTC. It encodes CASSSHNIGAYEQYF.

The sample holds a few counts of this clone. The V call is TRBV24-1, the J call TRBJ1-5, with unresolved D. Trimming shortened V by 5 bases and J by 3 bases, and 4 bases separated the two germline ends. The CDR3 totals 12 residues. Germline-derived CDR1 and CDR2 are KGHDR and SFDVKD. This CDR3 reads CATSAVNQPQHF. The DNA of the CDR3 is TGTGCCACCAGTGCCGTCAATCAGCCCCAGCATTTT.

The J gene is TRBJ2-2, the V gene TRBV4-3; 15 bases agree with TRBD2. The CDR3 length is 22 residues. Germline V gives CDR1 LGHNA, CDR2 YSLEER. Trimming removed 3 bases from V and 4 bases from J; junction bases left unmatched: 18. CDR3 nucleotide sequence: TGCGCCAGCAGCCACCCGGACAGGCGGCGGACTAGCGGGGGGGCGGGCACCGGGGAGCTGTTTTTT. Its protein is CASSHPDRRRTSGGAGTGELFF.

V and J are TRBV29-1 and TRBJ1-1; TRBD1 matches at 8 bases. The CDR3 length is 12 residues. The germline CDR1 and CDR2 sequences are SQVTM and ANQGSEA. With V trimmed by 7 bases and J by 5 bases, 6 bases remained unmatched. The CDR3 DNA reads TGCAGCGCCGACAGGGGAAGGACTGAAGCTTTCTTT. Encoded protein: CSADRGRTEAFF. Based on the CDR3 plus reference TRBV29-1 and TRBJ1-1, the full variable domain is SAVISQKPSRDICQRGTSLTIQCQVDSQVTMMFWYRQQPGQSLTLIATANQGSEATYESGFVIDKFPISRPNLTFSTLTVSNMSPEDSSIYLCSADRGRTEAFFGQGTRLTVV.

The chain is built from TRBV6-1 and TRBJ2-1, with D maybe TRBD2 (5 bases). The V and J ends lost 1 base and 9 bases respectively, with 13 bases between them. This CDR3 contains 14 residues. Per germline, CDR1 MNHNS and CDR2 SASEGT. DNA for the CDR3: TGTGCCAGCAGTGAAGAGTGGGAGCGCGGTGAGCAGTTCTTC. This codes for CASSEEWERGEQFF.

The J gene is TRBJ2-2, the V gene TRBV6-2 or TRBV6-3; TRBD1 matches at 7 bases. The V segment lost 5 bases and the J segment 0 bases; nucleotides outside the gene matches: 3. Germline V gene data show CDR1 as MNHEY and CDR2 as SVGEGT. The CDR3 is 15 amino acids. The CDR3 here is CASSPQGPNTGELFF. DNA for the CDR3: TGTGCCAGCAGTCCACAGGGGCCGAACACCGGGGAGCTGTTTTTT.

The rearrangement links TRBV4-3 to TRBJ1-4, with 7 positions matching TRBD1. The CDR3 loop spans 19 amino acids. The V gene end was trimmed by 1 base and the J gene end by 4 bases; junction bases not matched to a gene: 15. The germline gives CDR1 LGHNA, CDR2 YSLEER. CDR3 sequence: CASSQAMEVQGQHNEKLFF. In nucleotides, the CDR3 is TGCGCCAGCAGCCAAGCTATGGAGGTACAGGGGCAACATAATGAAAAACTGTTTTTT.

CDR3 DNA sequence: TGTGCCATCAGTGAGCTAGCGGGAGGGCCTGGAGGCACAGATACGCAGTATTTT. Protein product: CAISELAGGPGGTDTQYF. The V and J genes are TRBV10-3 and TRBJ2-3; TRBD2 agrees at 12 bases. Germline loops: CDR1 ENHRY, CDR2 SYGVKD. The CDR3 consists of 18 residues. V was pared by 2 bases and J by 1 base, with 7 bases of the junction left unmatched.

CDR3 amino acids: CASSLKLGGDTQYF. Here the CDR3 DNA reads TGTGCCAGCAGTTTAAAGCTAGGTGGAGATACGCAGTATTTT. The V gene is TRBV28, the J gene TRBJ2-3; D is ambiguous. Between the trimmed V and J ends, which lost 2 bases and 5 bases, there was a span of 11 bases. This CDR3 has 14 residues. Germline V gene data show CDR1 as MDHEN and CDR2 as SYDVKM. The full variable domain, rest sourced from reference TRBV28 and TRBJ2-3, is DVKVTQSSRYLVKRTGEKVFLECVQDMDHENMFWYRQDPGLGLRLIYFSYDVKMKEKGDIPEGYSVSREKKERFSLILESASTNQTSMYLCASSLKLGGDTQYFGPGTRLTVL.

The DNA for the CDR3 is TGTGCCTGGAGGAAAAGTTCGTGGGACAGCATTGAAGCTTTCTTT. Its translation: CAWRKSSWDSIEAFF. V gene TRBV30 combines with J gene TRBJ1-1, with 7 bases that match TRBD1. CDR3 size: 15 residues. CDR1 GTSNPN and CDR2 SVGIG come from the germline V gene (reference sequence). The V gene end was trimmed by 3 bases and the J gene end by 7 bases; junction bases not matched to a gene: 14.

This clone has more than one count but fewer than ten. V and J are TRBV30 and TRBJ1-2, with 8 bases lining up with TRBD1. V shed 5 bases and J 5 bases; nucleotides not matched to a gene: 7. Germline V CDR1 and CDR2: GTSNPN, SVGIG (reference sequence). The CDR3 length is 13 residues. CDR3 region: CAWARDRPYGYTF. The CDR3 nucleotides are TGTGCCTGGGCCCGGGACAGGCCTTATGGCTACACCTTC.

The V call is TRBV10-1, the J call TRBJ1-1; unclear D gene. The V end was cut by 2 bases, the J end by 1 base, with 5 bases between. Per germline, CDR1 WNHNN and CDR2 SYGVQD (reference sequence). The CDR3 sequence is 13 residues long. The CDR3 DNA is TGCGCCAGCAGTGAGCACGGGAACACTGAAGCTTTCTTT. It codes for CASSEHGNTEAFF.